One sample yielded the 23 T cell receptor beta chains listed below, sequenced in a study of radiation and T cells in renal cell carcinoma. Indicated time point: blood 2 weeks post-SBRT. Treatment of the sample: 15 Gy SBRT to primary tumor, nephrectomy 4 weeks later. TCRdb keeps only in-frame clones here, not all; method: immunoSEQ multiplex PCR. This sample carries 150,000 or so clones, around 90% of them seen once, and the ten largest clones take 10% to 15%. Source: blood, taken from a patient whose treatment included radiotherapy and nephrectomy. The receptors shown here come from a woman between 45 and 65 years old with renal cell carcinoma.

This sequence joins TRBV7-9 and TRBJ2-1; no definite D call. The CDR3 extends over 15 amino acids. The germline V gene encodes CDR1 SEHNR and CDR2 FQNEAQ (reference sequence). The ends were cut back, 3 bases at V and 0 bases at J, with 9 bases in the middle. The CDR3 reads CASSLSPSSYNEQFF. The CDR3 DNA sequence: TGTGCCAGCAGCTTGAGTCCGAGCTCCTACAATGAGCAGTTCTTC.

The gene calls are TRBV7-8 and TRBJ1-6; 10 positions match TRBD1. V was pared by 5 bases and J by 10 bases, with 8 bases of the junction left unmatched. The germline V gene encodes CDR1 SGHVS and CDR2 FQNEAQ. The CDR3 length is 15 residues. The CDR3 sequence is CASSPSRTGGSPLHF. The CDR3 DNA is TGTGCCAGCAGCCCTTCTCGGACAGGGGGATCACCCCTCCACTTT.

The chain uses TRBV19 and TRBJ1-6; TRBD1 aligns across 8 bases. The V segment lost 3 bases and the J segment 0 bases; nucleotides outside the gene matches: 13. CDR1 and CDR2 from the germline V gene are LNHDA and SQIVND (reference sequence). CDR3 length: 20 residues. CDR3 nucleotide sequence: TGTGCCAGTAGTATCGGGACAGGCCGAAGGGGGGGCTCCTATAATTCACCCCTCCACTTT. It translates to CASSIGTGRRGGSYNSPLHF.

In its sample, this clone was seen once. The rearrangement joins TRBV5-1 to TRBJ1-1; tentatively, D is TRBD1 (5 bases). The germline V gene encodes CDR1 SGHRS and CDR2 YFSETQ. V was shortened by 3 bases and J by 0 bases, with 9 bases between the two germline ends. CDR3 length equals 14 residues. CDR3 DNA sequence: TGCGCCAGCAGCTCTGACAGCTTGAACACTGAAGCTTTCTTT. Protein sequence: CASSSDSLNTEAFF.

The rearrangement uses TRBV29-1 and TRBJ1-2; D ambiguous. Per the germline V gene, CDR1 is SQVTM and CDR2 is ANQGSEA. The CDR3 runs 9 residues. The V end lost 3 bases, the J end lost 8 bases, and 4 bases lay between the germline ends. The chain's CDR3 is CSVDGGYTF. CDR3 nucleotides: TGCAGCGTTGACGGCGGCTACACCTTC. Full variable domain (outside the CDR3, taken from reference TRBV29-1 and TRBJ1-2): SAVISQKPSRDICQRGTSLTIQCQVDSQVTMMFWYRQQPGQSLTLIATANQGSEATYESGFVIDKFPISRPNLTFSTLTVSNMSPEDSSIYLCSVDGGYTFGSGTRLTVV.

This clone was observed a few times. The sample has other DNA sequences that encode this CDR3 too. This sequence joins TRBV7-3 and TRBJ2-1; 8 bases agree with TRBD1. J was trimmed by 3 bases and V by 1 base; bases with no gene match: 5. Germline V gene sequence: CDR1 SGHTA, CDR2 FQGTGA. The CDR3 runs 16 residues. The CDR3 sequence: CASSLMGGQGYNEQFF. The CDR3 DNA reads TGTGCCAGCAGCTTAATGGGTGGACAGGGCTACAATGAGCAGTTCTTC. Complete variable domain (other parts from reference TRBV7-3 and TRBJ2-1): GAGVSQTPSNKVTEKGKYVELRCDPISGHTALYWYRQSLGQGPEFLIYFQGTGAADDSGLPNDRFFAVRPEGSVSTLKIQRTERGDSAVYLCASSLMGGQGYNEQFFGPGTRLTVL.

The J gene is TRBJ2-7, the V gene TRBV7-6; perhaps D is TRBD1 or TRBD2 (6 bases each). CDR1 SGHVS and CDR2 FNYEAQ come from the germline V gene. The CDR3 has 14 amino acids. The V gene lost 2 bases and the J gene lost 5 bases, with 13 bases spanning the gap. The CDR3 region is CASSLRGGRDEQYF. As DNA, the CDR3 is TGTGCCAGCAGCTTAAGAGGGGGGCGCGACGAGCAGTACTTC.

This chain links TRBV11-2 with TRBJ2-7; 7 positions agree with TRBD1. This CDR3 is built from 14 residues. The V and J ends lost 5 bases and 4 bases, in that order; junction bases with no gene match: 8. Germline V gene sequence: CDR1 SGHAT, CDR2 FQNNGV. CDR3 nucleotides: TGTGCCAGCAGCGAAGCCGGGACAGAGTACGAGCAGTACTTC. It translates to CASSEAGTEYEQYF. Complete variable domain (other parts from reference TRBV11-2 and TRBJ2-7): EAGVAQSPRYKIIEKRQSVAFWCNPISGHATLYWYQQILGQGPKLLIQFQNNGVVDDSQLPKDRFSAERLKGVDSTLKIQPAKLEDSAVYLCASSEAGTEYEQYFGPGTRLTVT.

The chain carries TRBV4-1 and TRBJ1-6; D is ambiguous. The V gene lost 1 base and the J gene lost 7 bases, with 20 bases spanning the gap. Germline-derived CDR1 and CDR2 are MGHRA and YSYEKL. The CDR3 has 18 amino acids. Written as DNA, the CDR3 is TGCGCCAGCAGCCAAGGCATCCGCGGCGCAGCCGAAAATTCACCCCTCCACTTT. This encodes CASSQGIRGAAENSPLHF.

The chain combines TRBV2 with TRBJ2-3; D call uncertain. The V end was cut by 5 bases, the J end by 5 bases, with 17 bases between. Germline assignment: CDR1 SNHLY and CDR2 FYNNEI. The CDR3 extends over 15 amino acids. CDR3 nucleotide sequence: TGTGCCAGCAGTTTGGACGGCGGCAAAGGAGATACGCAGTATTTT. This gives the protein CASSLDGGKGDTQYF.

This clone was recorded only once. The V gene is TRBV5-6, the J gene TRBJ1-6; TRBD1 matches at 7 bases. The CDR3 has 15 amino acids. Germline CDR1 and CDR2: SGHDT and YYEEEE. V was pared by 4 bases and J by 9 bases, with 10 bases of the junction left unmatched. CDR3 region: CASSVDRSGVSPLHF. The DNA for the CDR3 is TGTGCCAGCAGCGTGGACAGGTCTGGAGTTTCACCCCTCCACTTT.

J is TRBJ1-4 and V is TRBV7-2, with 7 bases lining up with TRBD1. Germline V CDR1 and CDR2: SGHTA, FQGNSA. CDR3 length: 14 residues. V lost 5 bases to trimming and J lost 4 bases; unmatched junction nucleotides: 4. The CDR3 region is CASSIQGINEKLFF. The DNA of the CDR3 is TGTGCCAGCAGCATACAGGGGATTAATGAAAAACTGTTTTTT.

The chain couples TRBV18 to TRBJ1-1; 7 nucleotides agree with TRBD1. The CDR3 contains 16 residues. The ends lost 0 bases at V and 0 bases at J; junction bases unmatched: 4. Germline V CDR1 and CDR2: KGHSH, LQKENI. CDR3 coding DNA: TGTGCCAGCTCACCACCTCAGGGGGGATTGAACACTGAAGCTTTCTTT. Translation gives CASSPPQGGLNTEAFF.

The chain employs TRBV9 and TRBJ1-1; D perhaps matches TRBD1 (5 bases). In germline, CDR1 is SGDLS, CDR2 YYNGEE. Trimming took 4 bases from V and 5 from J, leaving 15 bases between them. The CDR3 has 14 residues. For the CDR3, the DNA is TGTGCCAGCAGCCCCCAGGGCCGCGGGACTGAAGCTTTCTTT. Protein product: CASSPQGRGTEAFF.

The chain uses TRBV5-8 and TRBJ1-5; possibly TRBD1 for D (5 bases). V gave up 0 bases and J gave up 6 bases, with 10 bases separating them. Germline loops: CDR1 SGHTS, CDR2 YDEGEE. CDR3 length: 14 amino acids. In nucleotides, the CDR3 is TGTGCCAGCAGCTTGGAGGTCGGGGCTCAGCCCCAGCATTTT. Protein sequence: CASSLEVGAQPQHF.

V usage is TRBV14 and J usage is TRBJ2-1; no definite D call. CDR3 length equals 15 residues. Trimming took 1 base from V and 4 from J, leaving 11 bases between them. Germline V gene data show CDR1 as SGHDN and CDR2 as FVKESK. The CDR3 protein is CASSQGAQVYNEQFF. The CDR3 DNA reads as TGTGCCAGCAGCCAAGGGGCCCAGGTTTACAATGAGCAGTTCTTC.

The CDR3 here is CASSESFGQNQPQHF. For the CDR3, the DNA is TGCGCCAGCAGTGAGTCTTTTGGGCAGAATCAGCCCCAGCATTTT. The chain carries TRBV10-2 and TRBJ1-5; D not certain. V was cut by 0 bases and J by 4 bases, with 10 bases left in between. CDR3 size: 15 residues. Per germline, CDR1 WSHSY and CDR2 SAAADI.

This chain connects TRBV6-6 to TRBJ2-7; D gene unclear. The CDR3 spans 16 residues. Germline V CDR1 and CDR2: MNHNY, SVGAGI (reference sequence). V shed 2 bases and J shed 7 bases, with 21 bases lying between them. For the CDR3, the DNA is TGTGCCAGCAGTTACGGAGACTTCCCTCCCCTTCAGGAGCAGTACTTC. It specifies CASSYGDFPPLQEQYF.

This clone was seen a handful of times. The chain uses TRBV6-1 and TRBJ1-1; 7 bases align to TRBD1. The CDR3 is 14 amino acids. The trim removed 5 bases at V and 4 bases at J, leaving 7 bases unmatched. Per germline, CDR1 MNHNS and CDR2 SASEGT. The chain's CDR3 is CASSPYRGFTEAFF. The CDR3 region has the DNA TGTGCCAGCAGTCCCTACAGGGGATTCACTGAAGCTTTCTTT.

The chain employs TRBV18 and TRBJ1-5; 10 bases fit TRBD1. The ends lost 4 bases at V and 4 bases at J; junction bases unmatched: 4. The germline V gene has CDR1 KGHSH and CDR2 LQKENI. The CDR3 spans 15 residues. DNA of the CDR3: TGTGCCAGCTCACAAGGACAGGGGGATAATCAGCCCCAGCATTTT. This codes for CASSQGQGDNQPQHF.

There are a few counts of this clone. The chain couples TRBV5-1 to TRBJ1-1; D is unclear. Trimming removed 0 bases at V and 0 bases at J, with 6 bases between. CDR1 and CDR2 (germline): SGHRS, YFSETQ. The length of the CDR3 is 14 residues. The CDR3 DNA is TGCGCCAGCAGCTTGGGGGCCATGAACACTGAAGCTTTCTTT. Translating gives CASSLGAMNTEAFF.

The chain employs TRBV9 and TRBJ1-6; D perhaps matches TRBD1 (5 bases). The CDR3 covers 13 residues. With 4 bases removed from V and 10 bases from J, the gap between germline ends came to 12 bases. Germline CDR1 is SGDLS and CDR2 is YYNGEE. In DNA form, the CDR3 reads TGTGCCAGCAGCCCTCGGGGCGGCTCACCCCTCCACTTT. It translates to CASSPRGGSPLHF.

Only one count was recorded for this clone. The V gene is TRBV5-1, the J gene TRBJ2-1; the D gene is possibly TRBD1 (6 bases). Germline V CDR1 and CDR2: SGHRS, YFSETQ. Trimming removed 5 bases at V and 0 bases at J, with 12 bases between. The CDR3 loop spans 15 amino acids. CDR3 residues: CASRWTASSYNEQFF. DNA of the CDR3: TGCGCCAGCAGGTGGACAGCGAGCTCCTACAATGAGCAGTTCTTC. The full variable domain, with the rest looked up from reference TRBV5-1 and TRBJ2-1, is KAGVTQTPRYLIKTRGQQVTLSCSPISGHRSVSWYQQTPGQGLQFLFEYFSETQRNKGNFPGRFSGRQFSNSRSEMNVSTLELGDSALYLCASRWTASSYNEQFFGPGTRLTVL.